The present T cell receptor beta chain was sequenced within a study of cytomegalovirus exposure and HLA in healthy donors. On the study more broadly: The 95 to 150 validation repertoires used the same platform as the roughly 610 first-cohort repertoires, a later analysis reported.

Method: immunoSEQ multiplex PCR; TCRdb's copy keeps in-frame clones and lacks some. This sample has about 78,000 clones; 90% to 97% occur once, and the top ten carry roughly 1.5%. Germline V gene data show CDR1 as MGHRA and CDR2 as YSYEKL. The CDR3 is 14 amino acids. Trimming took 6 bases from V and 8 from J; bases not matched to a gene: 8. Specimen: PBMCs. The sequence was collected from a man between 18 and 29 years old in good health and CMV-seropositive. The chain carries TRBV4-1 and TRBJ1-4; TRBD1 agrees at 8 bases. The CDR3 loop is CASRDQGAGEKLFF. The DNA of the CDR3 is TGCGCCAGCAGAGATCAGGGGGCGGGGGAAAAACTGTTTTTT.